Listed here are 22 T cell receptor beta chains from one sample, sequenced in a study of T cell responses to AZD1222 COVID-19 vaccine. Method: immunoSEQ multiplex PCR; TCRdb's copy keeps in-frame clones and lacks some. Here the sample spans about 110,000 clones, roughly 90% being singletons. The sample in question was peripheral blood, obtained on day 0 of AZD1222 vaccination. The receptors were sampled from an adult in good health.

The genes are TRBV27 and TRBJ1-2; no reliable D call. V gave up 6 bases and J gave up 4 bases, with 9 bases separating them. CDR1 and CDR2 (germline): MNHEY, SMNVEV (reference sequence). There are 12 residues in the CDR3. The CDR3 coding sequence is TGTGCCAGCAGCGGGAGTCGCTATGGCTACACCTTC. It encodes CASSGSRYGYTF.

The rearrangement links TRBV7-2 to TRBJ2-1, with D possibly being TRBD1 (6 bases). Germline CDR1 is SGHTA and CDR2 is FQGNSA. The ends were cut back, 5 bases at V and 6 bases at J, with 20 bases in the middle. This CDR3 spans 16 amino acids. The DNA for the CDR3 is TGTGCCAGCAGCCTCCTCGGAGGACAGCTCGGCAATGAGCAGTTCTTC. It translates to CASSLLGGQLGNEQFF.

In its sample, this clone was seen once. The V and J genes are TRBV7-9 and TRBJ1-2; weak D call: TRBD1 (5 bases). The germline CDR1 and CDR2 sequences are SEHNR and FQNEAQ (reference sequence). There are 15 residues in the CDR3. Trimming stripped 4 bases from V and 4 bases from J, with 16 bases between. This CDR3 reads CASSSQLGTVYGYTF. CDR3 DNA: TGTGCCAGCAGCTCCCAGCTGGGGACCGTCTATGGCTACACCTTC. The whole variable domain, filled in from reference TRBV7-9 and TRBJ1-2, reads DTGVSQNPRHKITKRGQNVTFRCDPISEHNRLYWYRQTLGQGPEFLTYFQNEAQLEKSRLLSDRFSAERPKGSFSTLEIQRTEQGDSAMYLCASSSQLGTVYGYTFGSGTRLTVV.

The chain is built from TRBV4-2 and TRBJ2-2; TRBD2 agrees at 8 bases. CDR1 LGHNA and CDR2 YNFKEQ come from the germline V gene. With 1 base clipped from V and 6 bases from J, the junction kept 10 bases outside the gene matches. This CDR3 has 17 residues. The CDR3: CASSQGRGVAMAGELFF. DNA for the CDR3: TGTGCCAGCAGCCAAGGGCGGGGGGTTGCTATGGCCGGGGAGCTGTTTTTT.

The V and J genes are TRBV7-8 and TRBJ1-5; 10 nucleotides align to TRBD1. CDR1 SGHVS and CDR2 FQNEAQ come from the germline V gene. The CDR3 totals 17 residues. Trimming took 1 base from V and 1 from J; bases not matched to a gene: 4. The CDR3 reads CASSLVGTGESNQPQHF. CDR3 nucleotides: TGTGCCAGCAGCTTAGTGGGGACAGGGGAGAGCAATCAGCCCCAGCATTTT. The whole variable domain, remainder taken from reference TRBV7-8 and TRBJ1-5, is GAGVSQSPRYKVAKRGQDVALRCDPISGHVSLFWYQQALGQGPEFLTYFQNEAQLDKSGLPSDRFFAERPEGSVSTLKIQRTQQEDSAVYLCASSLVGTGESNQPQHFGDGTRLSIL.

The chain uses TRBV3-1 (or the pseudogene TRBV3-2) and TRBJ1-1; a possible D gene is TRBD1 (5 bases). The CDR3 contains 15 residues. From germline, CDR1 is LGHDT and CDR2 YNNKEL (reference sequence). The V and J ends lost 5 bases and 7 bases respectively, with 20 bases between them. The CDR3 nucleotides read TGTGCCAGCAGCAGGCTCCTCAGGGTAGACCGTGAAGCTTTCTTT. It encodes CASSRLLRVDREAFF.

V usage is TRBV7-2 and J usage is TRBJ1-2; possible D gene TRBD1, 6 bases. The length of the CDR3 is 15 residues. Germline loops: CDR1 SGHTA, CDR2 FQGNSA. V was cut by 4 bases and J by 5 bases, with 17 bases left in between. In nucleotides, the CDR3 is TGTGCCAGCAGCTACTCAGGACAGAATATGTATGGCTACACCTTC. Its translation is CASSYSGQNMYGYTF.

V and J are TRBV6-1 and TRBJ1-5; weak D call: TRBD1 (6 bases). The CDR3 has 15 residues. Germline V gene data show CDR1 as MNHNS and CDR2 as SASEGT. V lost 0 bases and J 3 bases, leaving 9 bases between the germline ends. As DNA, the CDR3 is TGTGCCAGCAGTGAAGCCAGACAGGACAATCAGCCCCAGCATTTT. Translated, it gives CASSEARQDNQPQHF.

The V gene is TRBV5-8, the J gene TRBJ1-5; D unclear. CDR1 and CDR2 from the germline V gene are SGHTS and YDEGEE. The germline V and J ends were trimmed by 4 bases and 1 base, with 6 bases remaining between them. This CDR3 has 13 residues. The CDR3 loop is CASSVASNQPQHF. The CDR3, as DNA: TGTGCCAGCAGCGTTGCCAGCAATCAGCCCCAGCATTTT.

This clone was recorded only once. This sequence joins TRBV19 and TRBJ1-2; a possible D gene is TRBD1 (6 bases). The CDR3 is 13 residues long. V was shortened by 8 bases and J by 8 bases, with 18 bases between the two germline ends. Looked up from germline, CDR1 is LNHDA and CDR2 is SQIVND (reference sequence). The CDR3 DNA is TGTGCCAGTTCCCGGAGGGACAAGAGCGGCTACACCTTC. This encodes CASSRRDKSGYTF.

The chain uses TRBV9 and TRBJ1-2; D unresolved. CDR1 is SGDLS and CDR2 is YYNGEE in the germline V gene. The CDR3 runs to 12 residues. Deletions cut 2 bases from V and 7 bases from J, with 9 bases between. The CDR3 here is CASSVSPLGYTF. The CDR3 coding sequence is TGTGCCAGCAGCGTCTCCCCCCTTGGCTACACCTTC.

V is TRBV6-2 or TRBV6-3 and J is TRBJ1-2; 9 bases line up with TRBD1. J lost 6 bases, V lost 3 bases, and 11 bases had no gene match. In germline, CDR1 is MNHEY, CDR2 SVGEGT. The CDR3 length is 16 residues. The CDR3 reads CASSYTGTGSINGYTF. CDR3 DNA: TGTGCCAGCAGTTATACCGGGACAGGGTCCATCAATGGCTACACCTTC.

The chain uses TRBV12-3 or TRBV12-4 and TRBJ1-1; 7 bases are a match to TRBD1. This CDR3 has 12 residues. The trim removed 6 bases at V and 8 bases at J, leaving 6 bases unmatched. The CDR3 here is CASSPGQVEAFF. In nucleotides, the CDR3 is TGTGCCAGCAGCCCCGGACAGGTCGAAGCTTTCTTT.

V usage is TRBV6-5 and J usage is TRBJ1-2; no reliable D call. Trimming removed 5 bases at V and 6 bases at J, with 13 bases between. The CDR3 is 13 amino acids. Germline V gene lookup returns CDR1 MNHEY and CDR2 SVGAGI. The CDR3 reads CASSLRRRDGYTF. The CDR3 DNA reads TGTGCCAGCAGTCTCCGAAGGAGGGATGGCTACACCTTC.

The rearrangement links TRBV29-1 to TRBJ2-7; 9 nucleotides align to TRBD2. The CDR3 has 15 residues. Per the germline V gene, CDR1 is SQVTM and CDR2 is ANQGSEA. With 6 bases clipped from V and 3 bases from J, the junction kept 12 bases outside the gene matches. The CDR3 nucleotides are TGCAGCGTAGATACCTTGCGGGAGGGAGGCTACGAGCAGTACTTC. Its protein product is CSVDTLREGGYEQYF.

CDR3 region: CASSTRTFLYEQYF. CDR3 DNA sequence: TGTGCCAGCAGCACTCGGACATTTCTCTACGAGCAGTACTTC. The genes are TRBV14 and TRBJ2-7; TRBD1 might be the D (5 bases). This CDR3 spans 14 amino acids. Deletions cut 5 bases from V and 3 bases from J, with 14 bases between. Germline V lookup: CDR1 SGHDN, CDR2 FVKESK. Filled out from reference TRBV14 and TRBJ2-7, the complete variable domain reads EAGVTQFPSHSVIEKGQTVTLRCDPISGHDNLYWYRRVMGKEIKFLLHFVKESKQDESGMPNNRFLAERTGGTYSTLKVQPAELEDSGVYFCASSTRTFLYEQYFGPGTRLTVT.

The rearrangement joins TRBV5-1 to TRBJ1-2; no firm D call. The CDR3 consists of 12 residues. Germline assignment: CDR1 SGHRS and CDR2 YFSETQ. Trimming took 1 base from V and 4 from J, leaving 5 bases between them. This CDR3 reads CASSLSGYGYTF. In DNA form, the CDR3 reads TGCGCCAGCAGCTTGAGTGGCTATGGCTACACCTTC.

The gene calls are TRBV18 and TRBJ1-5; a weak D match, TRBD1 (6 bases). V dropped 5 bases and J dropped 4 bases, with 12 bases sitting between them. The CDR3 runs to 14 residues. The germline V gene has CDR1 KGHSH and CDR2 LQKENI. CDR3 in amino acids: CASSNRVGNQPQHF. CDR3 DNA: TGTGCCAGCTCAAACAGGGTTGGAAATCAGCCCCAGCATTTT.

This chain uses TRBV3-1 (or the pseudogene TRBV3-2) with TRBJ2-6, with D possibly being TRBD2 (6 bases). The V and J ends lost 3 bases and 0 bases respectively, with 18 bases between them. This CDR3 region has 19 residues. CDR1 and CDR2 (germline): LGHDT, YNNKEL (reference sequence). CDR3 sequence (DNA): TGTGCCAGCAGCCATCTTCCGATGGGACTTGGCTCTGGGGCCAACGTCCTGACTTTC. This translates into CASSHLPMGLGSGANVLTF.

The gene calls are TRBV5-1 and TRBJ2-7; 8 bases map to TRBD1. Per the germline V gene, CDR1 is SGHRS and CDR2 is YFSETQ. J lost 7 bases, V lost 6 bases, and 6 bases had no gene match. This CDR3 is built from 12 residues. The chain's CDR3 is CASMGQAWEQYF. The CDR3 region has the DNA TGCGCCAGCATGGGACAGGCGTGGGAGCAGTACTTC.

This sequence joins TRBV5-6 and TRBJ2-4, with 8 positions matching TRBD2. CDR3 length equals 14 residues. Germline V gene lookup returns CDR1 SGHDT and CDR2 YYEEEE. V shed 4 bases and J 6 bases; nucleotides not matched to a gene: 6. CDR3: CASSGHGRGNIQYF. CDR3 in DNA: TGTGCCAGCAGCGGACACGGGAGGGGAAACATTCAGTACTTC.

V gene TRBV20-1 combines with J gene TRBJ1-4; D may be TRBD1 (5 bases). Germline V gene lookup returns CDR1 DFQATT and CDR2 SNEGSKA (reference sequence). CDR3 length: 13 amino acids. Trimming took off 4 bases at V and 5 bases at J, with 11 bases between the two ends. The CDR3 sequence: CSAIDRTNEKLFF. The DNA for the CDR3 is TGCAGTGCTATTGACAGAACCAATGAAAAACTGTTTTTT.